This paragraph covers one TCR beta chain sequence. Its antigen is not identified. Researchers prepared the TRB cDNA libraries using 5' RACE with UMI labels. With the 5' RACE reads reprocessed, TCRdb shows one record per CDR3 protein and no DNA. The table lists approximately 100,000 distinct CDR3 sequences. These data are taken from a study of CXCR3-negative and CXCR3-positive naive CD8 T cells. On the study more broadly: The libraries yielded about 135 million TRB reads, about 1.5 +/- 0.3 million each. Regarding the study as a whole: CXCR3-positive naive cells had more hydrophobic TRB CDR3s than CXCR3-negative naive cells.

The specimen sequenced was naive CXCR3- CD8+ T cells from blood. Subset in this sample: CD45RO-CCR7+CD27+CD95- naive CD8+ T cells lacking CXCR3 (TNR3-). The TCR comes from a human donor in good health. Some clones in this sample may be carry-over from other donors' samples.

CDR3 sequence reads: CASSASGQGVTEAFF. The V and J genes are TRBV4-1 and TRBJ1-1; the TRBD1 assignment by TCRdb is unverifiable without DNA. There are 15 residues in the CDR3. Germline CDR1 reads MGHRA; CDR2 reads YSYEKL.